Below are 3 T cell receptor beta chains sequenced from a single sample in a study of shared clonotypes between healthy human individuals. CD45RO-negative cells were positively selected for CCR7, leaving out terminally differentiated effector memory CD45RA+ cells. Some clones are missing from TCRdb's copy, which holds only in-frame ones; the method was immunoSEQ multiplex PCR. The sample carries 2 million to 2.5 million clones, about 92% recorded once. The sequencing sample was made of naive CD8+ T cells from PBMCs. These TCRs come from a man aged 18 to 30 in good health. Some clones in this sample may be carry-over from other donors' samples.

This chain connects TRBV28 to TRBJ1-3; D remains unclear. Looked up from germline, CDR1 is MDHEN and CDR2 is SYDVKM. The V end lost 6 bases, the J end lost 3 bases, and 12 bases lay between the germline ends. This CDR3 has 14 amino acids. The CDR3 spells CASRWAGNGNTIYF. As DNA, the CDR3 is TGTGCCAGCAGGTGGGCCGGGAATGGAAACACCATATATTTT.

The chain couples TRBV28 to TRBJ2-7, with a possible D match to TRBD2 (5 bases). Trimming left V 5 bases short and J 3 bases short, with 14 bases between. The CDR3 has 14 amino acids. Germline loops: CDR1 MDHEN, CDR2 SYDVKM. CDR3 in amino acids: CASSLPGIVYEQYF. CDR3 DNA: TGTGCCAGCAGTCTCCCGGGGATCGTCTACGAGCAGTACTTC. Based on the CDR3 plus reference TRBV28 and TRBJ2-7, the full variable domain is DVKVTQSSRYLVKRTGEKVFLECVQDMDHENMFWYRQDPGLGLRLIYFSYDVKMKEKGDIPEGYSVSREKKERFSLILESASTNQTSMYLCASSLPGIVYEQYFGPGTRLTVT.

The genes are TRBV5-1 and TRBJ2-3; 14 bases match TRBD2. The CDR3 extends over 15 amino acids. Losses at the gene ends were 10 bases for V and 4 bases for J; bases not matched to a gene: 8. Germline CDR1 reads SGHRS; CDR2 reads YFSETQ. In DNA, the CDR3 is TGCGCCCGACTAGCGGGAGGGCCCCTTCCAGATACGCAGTATTTT. Translating it yields CARLAGGPLPDTQYF.